These T cell receptor beta chains were read from a single sample in a study of cytomegalovirus exposure and HLA in healthy donors. The assay was immunoSEQ multiplex PCR, and TCRdb's table has in-frame clones only and misses some. The table shows around 160,000 clones, with 88% occurring only once. The source material was PBMCs. The origin of the receptors is a man younger than 35 in good health and CMV-seronegative. CDR3s include the opening cysteine and the closing phenylalanine or tryptophan. A D gene is named only where the DNA matches it firmly. Clone size is not always given. Where it is, it says once, few, many or a class for expanded clones.

V	J	size	D	CDR3	DNA
TRBV7-8	TRBJ1-2	-	-	CASSFTNYGYTF	TGTGCCAGCAGCTTCACAAACTATGGCTACACCTTC
TRBV5-1	TRBJ1-2	few	TRBD1	CASSLVGQGAYGYTF	TGCGCCAGCAGCTTGGTGGGACAGGGGGCCTATGGCTACACCTTC
TRBV27	TRBJ2-1	once	TRBD1	CASRLTGAGNEQFF	TGTGCCAGCAGGTTGACAGGGGCCGGGAATGAGCAGTTCTTC
TRBV5-1	TRBJ2-5	-	-	CASSVEGARETQYF	TGCGCCAGCAGCGTGGAGGGGGCGCGAGAGACCCAGTACTTC
TRBV4-1	TRBJ2-1	-	-	CASSQVLSSGDNNEQFF	TGCGCCAGCAGCCAAGTACTGAGTAGCGGAGACAACAATGAGCAGTTCTTC
TRBV4-1	TRBJ1-5	-	-	CASSQERSSNQPQHF	TGCGCCAGCAGCCAAGAGCGGAGCAGTAATCAGCCCCAGCATTTT
TRBV6-5	TRBJ1-3	-	-	CASSFFPFRTIYF	TGTGCCAGCAGTTTTTTCCCGTTTAGAACCATATATTTT
TRBV11-2	TRBJ1-5	-	-	CASSPRGRVNQPQHF	TGTGCCAGCAGCCCCCGAGGGAGGGTCAATCAGCCCCAGCATTTT
TRBV28	TRBJ1-1	-	-	CASRGGGGLNTEAFF	TGTGCCAGCAGGGGGGGTGGCGGGCTGAACACTGAAGCTTTCTTT
TRBV27	TRBJ2-1	-	-	CASSPRLDYNEQFF	TGTGCCAGCAGTCCTCGTCTAGACTACAATGAGCAGTTCTTC
TRBV19	TRBJ1-2	-	-	CASSLVVVGRIGYTF	TGTGCCAGTAGCTTGGTGGTGGTGGGGCGAATTGGCTACACCTTC
TRBV28	TRBJ1-2	once	TRBD1	CASSFPGTGVTNYGYTF	TGTGCCAGCAGTTTCCCCGGGACAGGGGTCACTAACTATGGCTACACCTTC
TRBV5-1	TRBJ2-1	few	TRBD1	CASSLQGTGIYNEQFF	TGCGCCAGCAGCCTGCAGGGGACAGGGATTTACAATGAGCAGTTCTTC
TRBV19	TRBJ2-7	-	TRBD2	CASWSGKGRLLNEQYF	TGTGCCTCTTGGAGCGGGAAGGGGAGGTTACTCAACGAGCAGTACTTC
TRBV6-5	TRBJ2-7	-	TRBD1	CASSYQPGQEYEQYF	TGTGCCAGCAGTTACCAGCCGGGACAGGAGTACGAGCAGTACTTC
TRBV4-1	TRBJ1-3	-	-	CASSQEPSVSGNTIYF	TGCGCCAGCAGCCAAGAACCGAGCGTCTCTGGAAACACCATATATTTT
TRBV4-3	TRBJ2-2	once	-	CASSQDFGAGTGELFF	TGCGCCAGCAGCCAAGATTTCGGCGCGGGGACCGGGGAGCTGTTTTTT
TRBV18	TRBJ2-5	-	-	CASSPSGETQYF	TGTGCCAGCTCACCGAGTGGAGAGACCCAGTACTTC
TRBV7-9	TRBJ1-2	-	-	CASSLDVRTNYGYTF	TGTGCCAGCAGCTTAGATGTCAGAACAAACTATGGCTACACCTTC
TRBV7-9	TRBJ2-7	-	-	CASSLGLGGEQYF	TGTGCCAGCAGCTTAGGTCTAGGAGGCGAGCAGTACTTC
TRBV27	TRBJ2-1	-	TRBD2	CASRPLAGGYNEQFF	TGTGCCAGCAGACCTTTAGCGGGGGGCTACAATGAGCAGTTCTTC
TRBV28	TRBJ1-1	-	-	CASSLQQLNTEAFF	TGTGCCAGCAGTTTGCAACAGTTGAACACTGAAGCTTTCTTT
TRBV19	TRBJ1-1	few	TRBD1	CASSTTGWTEAFF	TGTGCCAGTAGTACGACAGGGTGGACTGAAGCTTTCTTT
TRBV5-1	TRBJ2-2	-	-	CASSLSGNTGELFF	TGCGCCAGCAGCTTGTCAGGAAACACCGGGGAGCTGTTTTTT
TRBV7-6	TRBJ2-3	-	TRBD2	CASSLGVSSGRIDTQYF	TGTGCCAGCAGCTTAGGGGTGTCTAGCGGGAGGATAGATACGCAGTATTTT
TRBV7-8	TRBJ1-4	-	-	CASSTLHIGSGKEKLFF	TGTGCCAGCAGCACCTTACACATCGGGTCAGGGAAAGAAAAACTGTTTTTT
TRBV11-2	TRBJ2-3	-	TRBD1	CASSSNRGANTDTQYF	TGTGCCAGCAGCAGTAACAGGGGAGCAAACACAGATACGCAGTATTTT
TRBV4-1	TRBJ2-6	-	-	CASSPFESGKGQLGANVLTF	TGCGCCAGCAGCCCATTCGAATCAGGGAAGGGGCAGCTAGGGGCCAACGTCCTGACTTTC
TRBV4-3	TRBJ2-7	-	TRBD2	CASSQVLAGGPEEQYF	TGCGCCAGCAGCCAAGTACTAGCGGGAGGGCCGGAGGAGCAGTACTTC
TRBV19	TRBJ1-5	-	-	CAGGQSGNQPQHF	TGTGCCGGCGGACAATCTGGCAATCAGCCCCAGCATTTT
TRBV7-9	TRBJ1-5	-	-	CASSLAQGTGNQPQHF	TGTGCCAGCAGCTTAGCGCAGGGAACGGGCAATCAGCCCCAGCATTTT
TRBV5-1	TRBJ2-3	-	TRBD1	CASSLGQGAPDTQYF	TGCGCCAGCAGCTTGGGGCAGGGGGCACCAGATACGCAGTATTTT
TRBV4-1	TRBJ1-5	-	-	CASSQAEAYSRPQHF	TGCGCCAGCAGCCAAGCAGAGGCATACTCGAGGCCCCAGCATTTT